This T cell receptor beta chain was identified during a study of blood T cell repertoires in COVID-19. Sequencing was performed with immunoSEQ multiplex PCR; in TCRdb, only in-frame clones are kept and a portion is missing. The sample carries roughly 180,000 clones, more than 70% recorded once. The V segment lost 5 bases and the J segment 4 bases; nucleotides outside the gene matches: 11. The CDR3 runs to 19 residues. CDR1 is SGHAT, CDR2 FQNNGV, per germline. This chain connects TRBV11-2 to TRBJ2-6; 13 bases match TRBD2. Material for sequencing was PBMCs or T cells enriched from blood (not recorded which). This sequence was found in a man aged 60 to 69 who had recovered from COVID-19. CDR3 protein: CASSTTSGGAGGGANVLTF. In DNA form, the CDR3 reads TGTGCCAGCAGCACCACTAGCGGGGGGGCTGGAGGCGGGGCCAACGTCCTGACTTTC. Based on the CDR3 plus reference TRBV11-2 and TRBJ2-6, the full variable domain is EAGVAQSPRYKIIEKRQSVAFWCNPISGHATLYWYQQILGQGPKLLIQFQNNGVVDDSQLPKDRFSAERLKGVDSTLKIQPAKLEDSAVYLCASSTTSGGAGGGANVLTFGAGSRLTVL.